Included here is one T cell receptor (beta chain) sequence, with context. Its cognate antigen is unknown. Profiled with immunoSEQ multiplex PCR; TCRdb holds only in-frame clones, not every one. The sample consists of roughly 25,000 clones, around 85% of them appearing once. The data originate from a study of T cells in localized non-small cell lung cancer. The CDR3 totals 15 residues. With 6 bases clipped from V and 2 bases from J, the junction kept 8 bases outside the gene matches. General study points: Tumor samples were not multi-region, leaving intratumor heterogeneity unexcluded. Median detection of top 100 tumor clones in adjacent lung was over 45 clones. The study found T cell clonality highest in uninvolved adjacent lung, above tumor.

The chain is built from TRBV5-7 and TRBJ1-3, with TRBD1 identical over 7 bases. TRBV5-7 is labeled an ORF, and its function is uncertain. The sequence came from a female donor over 55 with stage II squamous cell lung carcinoma. The specimen was peripheral blood, collected before any cancer treatment. CDR3 sequence reads: CASTPGQNTGNTIYF. CDR3 DNA: TGTGCCAGCACCCCGGGACAGAACACTGGAAACACCATATATTTT.